This is a list of T cell receptor beta chains from one sample in a study of prognosis after radiotherapy for stage I lung cancer. TCRdb called the multiplex PCR reads again in MiXCR, with one record for every CDR3 protein. The sample gives over 15,000 distinct CDR3 sequences, roughly 31% of which show up once; 25% is in the top ten. The starting material was PBMCs, obtained before or after stereotactic body radiation therapy (not recorded which). The source is a donor of 50 years or more with non-small cell lung cancer. Both conserved end residues are part of each CDR3. The D gene is left open where the match is weak.

D gene: TRBD1
J gene: TRBJ2-7
V gene: TRBV27
CDR3 length: 16
CDR3 protein: CASRLTPSGGLHEQYF

D gene: TRBD1
J gene: TRBJ2-5
V gene: TRBV6-2/TRBV6-3
CDR3 length: 14
CDR3 protein: CASSEGTGVETQYF

D gene: .
J gene: TRBJ1-1
V gene: TRBV4-3
CDR3 length: 14
CDR3 protein: CASSQVGRNTVAIF

D gene: TRBD2
J gene: TRBJ2-1
V gene: TRBV20-1
CDR3 length: 15
CDR3 protein: CSAVLLAGESNEQFF

D gene: .
J gene: TRBJ2-7
V gene: TRBV7-9
CDR3 length: 11
CDR3 protein: CASSLSYEQYF

D gene: .
J gene: TRBJ2-5
V gene: TRBV6-1
CDR3 length: 13
CDR3 protein: CASSPMGEETQYF

D gene: .
J gene: TRBJ1-5
V gene: TRBV6-1
CDR3 length: 13
CDR3 protein: CASSTDSNQPQHF

D gene: .
J gene: TRBJ2-7
V gene: TRBV7-2
CDR3 length: 12
CDR3 protein: CASSKSSYEQYF

D gene: TRBD2
J gene: TRBJ2-1
V gene: TRBV6-5
CDR3 length: 16
CDR3 protein: CASGSPALANYNEQFF

D gene: .
J gene: TRBJ2-4
V gene: TRBV7-8
CDR3 length: 12
CDR3 protein: CASSLVGGIQYF

D gene: .
J gene: TRBJ2-2
V gene: TRBV24-1
CDR3 length: 16
CDR3 protein: CATSDSMNLNTGELFF

D gene: .
J gene: TRBJ2-2
V gene: TRBV15
CDR3 length: 16
CDR3 protein: CATSRPGSSGTGELFF

D gene: .
J gene: TRBJ2-6
V gene: TRBV30
CDR3 length: 15
CDR3 protein: CAWSHTGAGANVLTF

D gene: TRBD1
J gene: TRBJ2-7
V gene: TRBV6-1
CDR3 length: 15
CDR3 protein: CASKSRTGESYEQYF

D gene: .
J gene: TRBJ2-1
V gene: TRBV11-3
CDR3 length: 14
CDR3 protein: CASSLGLAINEQFF

D gene: .
J gene: TRBJ2-3
V gene: TRBV7-7
CDR3 length: 13
CDR3 protein: CASSSGATDTQYF

D gene: .
J gene: TRBJ1-6
V gene: TRBV20-1
CDR3 length: 15
CDR3 protein: CGFAPGQGGNSPLHF

D gene: .
J gene: TRBJ2-3
V gene: TRBV10-2
CDR3 length: 16
CDR3 protein: CASSDGQGGITDTQYF

D gene: .
J gene: TRBJ1-6
V gene: TRBV7-9
CDR3 length: 12
CDR3 protein: CASGRDNSPLHF

D gene: .
J gene: TRBJ2-1
V gene: TRBV5-5
CDR3 length: 12
CDR3 protein: CASSLEGFEQFF

D gene: .
J gene: TRBJ1-2
V gene: TRBV29-1
CDR3 length: 14
CDR3 protein: CSVDTVTDNYGYTF

D gene: .
J gene: TRBJ1-3
V gene: TRBV6-1
CDR3 length: 12
CDR3 protein: CASRGSGNTIYF

D gene: .
J gene: TRBJ1-5
V gene: TRBV4-3
CDR3 length: 18
CDR3 protein: CASSQDIVQTYSNQPQHF

D gene: .
J gene: TRBJ1-2
V gene: TRBV29-1
CDR3 length: 11
CDR3 protein: CSAGSSYGYTF

D gene: .
J gene: TRBJ2-5
V gene: TRBV19
CDR3 length: 12
CDR3 protein: CASKDGGETQYF

D gene: .
J gene: TRBJ2-7
V gene: TRBV3-1
CDR3 length: 16
CDR3 protein: CASSQRAIGGTYEQYF

D gene: .
J gene: TRBJ2-2
V gene: TRBV6-4
CDR3 length: 15
CDR3 protein: CASDSAGDSTGELFF

D gene: .
J gene: TRBJ1-6
V gene: TRBV28
CDR3 length: 18
CDR3 protein: CASSLLGVRYRVGSPLRF

D gene: .
J gene: TRBJ2-1
V gene: TRBV5-4
CDR3 length: 11
CDR3 protein: CASSVANEQFF

D gene: .
J gene: TRBJ2-3
V gene: TRBV5-1
CDR3 length: 14
CDR3 protein: CASSLLGGTDTQYF

D gene: .
J gene: TRBJ1-1
V gene: TRBV12-5
CDR3 length: 13
CDR3 protein: CASGLKENTEAFF

D gene: .
J gene: TRBJ2-7
V gene: TRBV3-1
CDR3 length: 12
CDR3 protein: CASRDLGYEQYF

D gene: .
J gene: TRBJ2-1
V gene: TRBV5-4
CDR3 length: 11
CDR3 protein: CASSLWGEKLF

D gene: .
J gene: TRBJ2-3
V gene: TRBV7-2
CDR3 length: 13
CDR3 protein: CASILLGPDTQYF

D gene: TRBD2
J gene: TRBJ2-1
V gene: TRBV27
CDR3 length: 15
CDR3 protein: CASGTAGVFYNEQFF

D gene: .
J gene: TRBJ1-1
V gene: TRBV20-1
CDR3 length: 14
CDR3 protein: CSARDTGGKPAAFF

D gene: .
J gene: TRBJ2-3
V gene: TRBV7-2
CDR3 length: 15
CDR3 protein: CASSLEGWGTDTQYF

D gene: .
J gene: TRBJ2-1
V gene: TRBV19
CDR3 length: 13
CDR3 protein: CASSIGSKAGQFF

D gene: .
J gene: TRBJ1-4
V gene: TRBV28
CDR3 length: 14
CDR3 protein: CASSLPQLNEKLFF

D gene: TRBD2
J gene: TRBJ2-1
V gene: TRBV5-8
CDR3 length: 15
CDR3 protein: CASSLALAGSHEQFF

D gene: .
J gene: TRBJ2-7
V gene: TRBV5-1
CDR3 length: 13
CDR3 protein: CASSLSDGGEQYF

D gene: TRBD2
J gene: TRBJ2-7
V gene: TRBV19
CDR3 length: 15
CDR3 protein: CASSIGSGMVYEQYF